These 28 T cell receptor beta chains originate from one sample sequenced in a study of T cell responses to AZD1222 COVID-19 vaccine. Profiled with immunoSEQ multiplex PCR; TCRdb holds only in-frame clones, not every one. In the table there are roughly 120,000 clones, approximately 85% of which are singletons. The sequencing used peripheral blood, collected on day 0 of MenACWY control vaccination. The receptors here all came from an adult in good health.

This chain uses TRBV5-5 with TRBJ1-2; no firm D call. The CDR3 has 16 residues. The ends were cut back, 3 bases at V and 0 bases at J, with 15 bases in the middle. Germline CDR1 SGHKS, CDR2 YYEKEE (reference sequence). CDR3 in DNA: TGTGCCAGCAGCTCCAGATGGGCGGGCCCTAACTATGGCTACACCTTC. Its translation: CASSSRWAGPNYGYTF.

In DNA form, the CDR3 reads TGTGCCACCAGCAAAAGACAGGACAGCAATGAGCAGTTCTTC. Its translation is CATSKRQDSNEQFF. The chain links TRBV15 to TRBJ2-1, with a possible D match to TRBD1 (6 bases). The V end was cut by 4 bases, the J end by 6 bases, with 13 bases between. Germline loops: CDR1 LNHNV, CDR2 YYDKDF (reference sequence). CDR3 length equals 14 residues. Full variable domain (missing parts from reference TRBV15 and TRBJ2-1): DAMVIQNPRYQVTQFGKPVTLSCSQTLNHNVMYWYQQKSSQAPKLLFHYYDKDFNNEADTPDNFQSRRPNTSFCFLDIRSPGLGDTAMYLCATSKRQDSNEQFFGPGTRLTVL.

The V gene is TRBV2, the J gene TRBJ1-2; TRBD1 agrees at 7 bases. V dropped 7 bases and J dropped 3; count of bases not matched to a gene: 8. This CDR3 spans 14 amino acids. CDR1 is SNHLY, CDR2 FYNNEI, per germline. The CDR3 loop is CASTKTGWDYGYTF. The DNA for the CDR3 is TGTGCCAGCACAAAGACAGGGTGGGACTATGGCTACACCTTC. The entire variable domain, with the rest obtained from reference TRBV2 and TRBJ1-2, is as follows: EPEVTQTPSHQVTQMGQEVILRCVPISNHLYFYWYRQILGQKVEFLVSFYNNEISEKSEIFDDQFSVERPDGSNFTLKIRSTKLEDSAMYFCASTKTGWDYGYTFGSGTRLTVV.

The genes are TRBV6-1 and TRBJ1-4; D gene unclear. This CDR3 has 15 amino acids. The germline V and J ends were trimmed by 2 bases and 0 bases, with 7 bases remaining between them. Germline V CDR1 and CDR2: MNHNS, SASEGT. The CDR3 region is CASSETAATNEKLFF. CDR3 coding DNA: TGTGCCAGCAGTGAAACGGCCGCAACTAATGAAAAACTGTTTTTT.

This clone was picked up one time. The V and J genes are TRBV7-9 and TRBJ1-5, with unresolved D. The V gene's germline CDR1 is SEHNR and CDR2 FQNEAQ (reference sequence). The CDR3 sequence is 13 residues long. V lost 1 base and J lost 6, with 7 bases in between. The CDR3 DNA sequence: TGTGCCAGCAGCTTAGAGCAGGCTCAGCCCCAGCATTTT. Amino acids: CASSLEQAQPQHF. Based on the CDR3 plus reference TRBV7-9 and TRBJ1-5, the full variable domain is DTGVSQNPRHKITKRGQNVTFRCDPISEHNRLYWYRQTLGQGPEFLTYFQNEAQLEKSRLLSDRFSAERPKGSFSTLEIQRTEQGDSAMYLCASSLEQAQPQHFGDGTRLSIL.

This clone was recorded a few times. Other DNA sequences in this specimen translate into the identical CDR3. The chain couples TRBV7-2 to TRBJ2-5, with 10 nucleotides matching TRBD2. The V gene end was trimmed by 6 bases and the J gene end by 4 bases; junction bases not matched to a gene: 17. Germline V gives CDR1 SGHTA, CDR2 FQGNSA. The CDR3 is 18 amino acids. The CDR3 bases are TGTGCCAGCAGACATTCTAGCGGGGGTCCTGGGAGGGGAGAGACCCAGTACTTC. Protein: CASRHSSGGPGRGETQYF.

J is TRBJ1-1 and V is TRBV15, with 8 bases identical to TRBD1. The trim removed 3 bases at V and 11 bases at J, leaving 8 bases unmatched. The CDR3 runs 13 residues. Germline V CDR1 and CDR2: LNHNV, YYDKDF (reference sequence). Here the CDR3 reads CATSSPRTGRAFF. DNA of the CDR3: TGTGCCACCAGCAGTCCTAGGACAGGGAGGGCTTTCTTT.

The V and J genes are TRBV5-1 and TRBJ2-3; D is tentatively TRBD1 or TRBD2 (5 bases each). The CDR3 loop spans 15 amino acids. Germline assignment: CDR1 SGHRS and CDR2 YFSETQ. V was pared by 0 bases and J by 5 bases, with 13 bases between. The CDR3 loop is CASSLGGSLGDTQYF. CDR3 nucleotide sequence: TGCGCCAGCAGCTTGGGGGGGTCCCTGGGAGATACGCAGTATTTT.

J is TRBJ1-2 and V is TRBV19; possibly TRBD1 for D (5 bases). Trimming shortened V by 5 bases and J by 6 bases, and 13 bases separated the two germline ends. The CDR3 runs 13 residues. The germline V gene encodes CDR1 LNHDA and CDR2 SQIVND (reference sequence). CDR3: CASSFGTNDGYTF. The CDR3 nucleotides read TGTGCCAGTAGTTTCGGGACGAACGATGGCTACACCTTC. Supplemented by reference TRBV19 and TRBJ1-2, the full variable domain reads DGGITQSPKYLFRKEGQNVTLSCEQNLNHDAMYWYRQDPGQGLRLIYYSQIVNDFQKGDIAEGYSVSREKKESFPLTVTSAQKNPTAFYLCASSFGTNDGYTFGSGTRLTVV.

This rearrangement joins TRBV5-3 to TRBJ1-2, with D unresolved. TRBV5-3 is labeled an ORF, and its function is uncertain. There are 9 residues in the CDR3. The V end lost 8 bases, the J end lost 6 bases, and 5 bases lay between the germline ends. The CDR3 is CASLNGYTF. The CDR3 DNA reads TGTGCCAGCCTGAATGGCTACACCTTC.

As to this clone: One end of the junction is discordant with germline, which a read error may explain. V gene TRBV5-4 combines with J gene TRBJ1-1; 9 bases fit TRBD1. CDR3 length equals 11 residues. From germline, CDR1 is SGHNT and CDR2 YYREEE (reference sequence). The CDR3 DNA is TGCTGGACAGGGGTCAACACTGAAGCTTTCTTT. As protein: CWTGVNTEAFF.

The V gene is TRBV30, the J gene TRBJ2-3, with D hard to call. The germline V gene has CDR1 GTSNPN and CDR2 SVGIG (reference sequence). With 4 bases removed from V and 6 bases from J, the gap between germline ends came to 8 bases. The CDR3 sequence is 11 residues long. This chain's CDR3 is CAWTEADTQYF. CDR3 coding DNA: TGTGCCTGGACCGAGGCGGATACGCAGTATTTT. Combining the CDR3 with reference TRBV30 and TRBJ2-3 gives the whole variable domain SQTIHQWPATLVQPVGSPLSLECTVEGTSNPNLYWYRQAAGRGLQLLFYSVGIGQISSEVPQNLSASRPQDRQFILSSKKLLLSDSGFYLCAWTEADTQYFGPGTRLTVL.

This chain connects TRBV7-2 to TRBJ1-2; 7 bases are a match to TRBD1. Germline values: CDR1 SGHTA, CDR2 FQGNSA. This CDR3 spans 14 amino acids. The ends lost 3 bases at V and 7 bases at J; junction bases unmatched: 8. This CDR3 reads CASSFDGTAGGYTF. CDR3 nucleotide sequence: TGTGCCAGCAGCTTCGACGGGACAGCTGGTGGCTACACCTTC.

The V gene is TRBV6-5, the J gene TRBJ2-3; 12 bases agree with TRBD1. The CDR3 length is 15 residues. From germline, CDR1 is MNHEY and CDR2 SVGAGI. The trim removed 8 bases at V and 5 bases at J, leaving 8 bases unmatched. CDR3 DNA sequence: TGTGCCAGCGGGAAGGGACAGGGGGCCGGAGATACGCAGTATTTT. It yields the protein CASGKGQGAGDTQYF.

The gene calls are TRBV5-1 and TRBJ2-7; 8 positions agree with TRBD1. Germline trimming cut 4 bases from V and 1 base from J; bases unmatched to any gene: 7. Germline loops: CDR1 SGHRS, CDR2 YFSETQ. The CDR3 has 15 amino acids. The CDR3 nucleotides read TGCGCCAGCAGCCCCTGGACAGGGCCATCCTACGAGCAGTACTTC. Protein product: CASSPWTGPSYEQYF.

This clone was recorded a few times. This sequence joins TRBV7-2 and TRBJ1-3, with D perhaps TRBD1 (6 bases). The germline V gene encodes CDR1 SGHTA and CDR2 FQGNSA. The germline V and J ends were trimmed by 5 bases and 4 bases, with 15 bases remaining between them. This CDR3 contains 15 residues. In DNA form, the CDR3 reads TGTGCCAGCAGCCCCCCTCCCGGGGGCGGAAACACCATATATTTT. Translated: CASSPPPGGGNTIYF.

The rearrangement uses TRBV21-1 and TRBJ1-2. TRBV21-1 is a pseudogene locus. CDR3 length: 13 residues. The CDR3 loop reads CASSDRGNYGYTF. CDR3 nucleotide sequence: TGTGCCAGCAGCGATCGAGGGAACTATGGCTACACCTTC.

This clone was detected once. The rearrangement links TRBV7-9 to TRBJ1-5; 10 nucleotides align to TRBD1. With 1 base clipped from V and 0 bases from J, the junction kept 6 bases outside the gene matches. Germline loops: CDR1 SEHNR, CDR2 FQNEAQ (reference sequence). This CDR3 is built from 18 residues. CDR3 residues: CASSLGDRGLYSNQPQHF. The CDR3 nucleotides read TGTGCCAGCAGCTTAGGGGACAGGGGCTTGTATAGCAATCAGCCCCAGCATTTT.

The CDR3 protein is CASSFLGQGNEKLFF. CDR3 nucleotides: TGTGCCAGCAGTTTCCTGGGACAGGGGAATGAAAAACTGTTTTTT. The chain links TRBV28 to TRBJ1-4; 10 nucleotides line up with TRBD1. The V gene end was trimmed by 3 bases and the J gene end by 5 bases; junction bases not matched to a gene: 3. The CDR3 has 15 amino acids. CDR1 is MDHEN, CDR2 SYDVKM, per germline. The whole variable domain, remainder taken from reference TRBV28 and TRBJ1-4, is DVKVTQSSRYLVKRTGEKVFLECVQDMDHENMFWYRQDPGLGLRLIYFSYDVKMKEKGDIPEGYSVSREKKERFSLILESASTNQTSMYLCASSFLGQGNEKLFFGSGTQLSVL.

J is TRBJ1-6 and V is TRBV29-1, with 7 bases matching TRBD1. The J segment lost 9 bases and the V segment lost 0 bases, leaving 2 bases of the junction unmatched. The CDR3 runs 13 residues. The germline gives CDR1 SQVTM, CDR2 ANQGSEA. CDR3 protein: CSVEDDRASPLHF. The CDR3 DNA reads as TGCAGCGTTGAAGATGACAGGGCTTCACCCCTCCACTTT.

The chain employs TRBV6-4 and TRBJ1-6; weak D call: TRBD1 (6 bases). This CDR3 is 15 amino acids long. Germline CDR1 and CDR2: MRHNA and SNTAGT. The ends were cut back, 8 bases at V and 0 bases at J, with 11 bases in the middle. For the CDR3, the DNA is TGTGCCAGCGAAGGAGGGGGCTCCTATAATTCACCCCTCCACTTT. Translation: CASEGGGSYNSPLHF.

V usage is TRBV14 and J usage is TRBJ1-6, with a tentative D call TRBD1 (5 bases). This CDR3 is built from 17 residues. Germline CDR1 reads SGHDN; CDR2 reads FVKESK. Trimming pared 6 bases from V and 7 bases from J, leaving 22 bases between. For the CDR3, the DNA is TGTGCCAGCAGACACATCATAGAAAGGGGCTTGAATTCACCCCTCCACTTT. This gives the protein CASRHIIERGLNSPLHF.

This clone has a handful of counts. The chain couples TRBV14 to TRBJ1-6, with D possibly TRBD1 on 5 matching bases. The CDR3 runs to 17 residues. With 2 bases removed from V and 0 bases from J, the gap between germline ends came to 11 bases. In germline, CDR1 is SGHDN, CDR2 FVKESK. CDR3 residues: CASSQRGLSSYNSPLHF. The CDR3 bases are TGTGCCAGCAGCCAAAGGGGTCTAAGCTCCTATAATTCACCCCTCCACTTT. Full variable domain (rest looked up from reference TRBV14 and TRBJ1-6): EAGVTQFPSHSVIEKGQTVTLRCDPISGHDNLYWYRRVMGKEIKFLLHFVKESKQDESGMPNNRFLAERTGGTYSTLKVQPAELEDSGVYFCASSQRGLSSYNSPLHFGNGTRLTVT.

V usage is TRBV28 and J usage is TRBJ2-1; unclear D gene. CDR1 MDHEN and CDR2 SYDVKM come from the germline V gene. The CDR3 covers 12 residues. Deletions cut 6 bases from V and 8 bases from J, with 11 bases between. The CDR3 DNA sequence: TGTGCCAGCAGCCAATTGGGGTATGAGCAGTTCTTC. This codes for CASSQLGYEQFF. Looking up the rest from reference TRBV28 and TRBJ2-1 gives the full variable domain: DVKVTQSSRYLVKRTGEKVFLECVQDMDHENMFWYRQDPGLGLRLIYFSYDVKMKEKGDIPEGYSVSREKKERFSLILESASTNQTSMYLCASSQLGYEQFFGPGTRLTVL.

DNA of the CDR3: TGTGCCTGGAGTGTACTGAGGAACACTGAAGCTTTCTTT. Translating gives CAWSVLRNTEAFF. The gene calls are TRBV30 and TRBJ1-1; D gene uncertain. Germline loops: CDR1 GTSNPN, CDR2 SVGIG (reference sequence). This CDR3 spans 13 amino acids. The V end was cut by 0 bases, the J end by 1 base, with 6 bases between.

This clone was seen more than once but under ten times. This rearrangement joins TRBV28 to TRBJ2-7; 8 bases match TRBD1. Germline trimming cut 6 bases from V and 6 bases from J; bases unmatched to any gene: 13. This CDR3 is 15 amino acids long. Germline V gene sequence: CDR1 MDHEN, CDR2 SYDVKM. The CDR3 DNA reads TGTGCCAGCAGACAAATGCGGCAGGGGGCGACCGAGCAGTACTTC. Its translation is CASRQMRQGATEQYF.

This clone has more than one count but fewer than ten. The chain couples TRBV10-3 to TRBJ2-1; unclear D gene. The V gene's germline CDR1 is ENHRY and CDR2 SYGVKD. V lost 3 bases and J 7 bases, leaving 13 bases between the germline ends. The CDR3 is 14 residues long. The CDR3 protein is CAISDIEARNEQFF. As DNA, the CDR3 is TGTGCCATCAGTGATATCGAGGCACGGAATGAGCAGTTCTTC.

CDR3 sequence (DNA): TGTGCCAGCAGCCCCTCAAAGGGGGCAGCCCGCTCTGGGGCCAACGTCCTGACTTTC. Amino acid sequence: CASSPSKGAARSGANVLTF. The chain links TRBV7-2 to TRBJ2-6; the match to TRBD1 covers 7 bases. V was clipped by 5 bases and J by 0 bases; unmatched bases: 13. The CDR3 covers 19 residues. From germline, CDR1 is SGHTA and CDR2 FQGNSA.